Listed below are T cell receptor beta chains from one sample, sequenced in a study of blood T cell repertoires in COVID-19. Measured with immunoSEQ multiplex PCR; TCRdb has only the in-frame clones, and not every one. The data contain around 71,000 clones, roughly 80% of them singletons. The sample taken for sequencing was peripheral blood. The receptor set was obtained from a man aged 70-80 years with acute or convalescent COVID-19. Both conserved end residues are part of each CDR3. D genes are given only for firm matches. The size field is filled for only some rows; it gives once, few, many or a size class.

NA	TRBV5-1	TRBJ2-7	NA	CASSLMDTNYEQYF	TGCGCCAGCAGCTTAATGGACACTAACTACGAGCAGTACTTC
NA	TRBV28	TRBJ2-4	NA	CASSGAGTLIAKNIQYF	TGTGCCAGCAGTGGGGCGGGAACACTAATAGCCAAAAACATTCAGTACTTC
NA	TRBV9	TRBJ2-6	NA	CASSERALPSGANVLTF	TGTGCCAGCAGCGAGAGGGCTCTCCCCTCTGGGGCCAACGTCCTGACTTTC
NA	TRBV18	TRBJ1-5	TRBD1	CASSPPGQGANQPQHF	TGTGCCAGCTCACCTCCGGGACAGGGGGCCAATCAGCCCCAGCATTTT
few	TRBV28	TRBJ1-1	NA	CASSLDIGMNTEAFF	TGTGCCAGCAGTTTGGACATCGGCATGAACACTGAAGCTTTCTTT
NA	TRBV7-3	TRBJ2-1	NA	CASSWRYSSYNEQFF	TGTGCCAGCAGCTGGAGGTACAGCTCCTACAATGAGCAGTTCTTC
NA	TRBV6-1	TRBJ2-7	TRBD2	CASSDREGEQYF	TGTGCCAGCAGTGACCGGGAGGGCGAGCAGTACTTC
NA	TRBV20-1	TRBJ1-5	NA	CSAGEGASNQPQHF	TGCAGTGCTGGTGAAGGGGCTAGCAATCAGCCCCAGCATTTT
once	TRBV19	TRBJ1-2	NA	CASSIMGGSRGYTF	TGTGCCAGTAGTATTATGGGAGGGTCTAGGGGCTACACCTTC
NA	TRBV3-1/TRBV3-2	TRBJ1-1	TRBD1	CASSHGGQGDTEAFF	TGTGCCAGCAGCCATGGGGGACAGGGGGACACTGAAGCTTTCTTT
NA	TRBV4-3	TRBJ2-3	TRBD2	CASSQGLAGGPDTQYF	TGCGCCAGCAGCCAAGGACTAGCGGGAGGGCCAGATACGCAGTATTTT
once	TRBV4-3	TRBJ2-1	TRBD2	CASSQDRGGSYNEQFF	TGCGCCAGCAGCCAAGATCGGGGCGGGAGCTACAATGAGCAGTTCTTC
once	TRBV7-2	TRBJ2-3	NA	CASSLMATAVTTDTQYF	TGTGCCAGCAGCTTGATGGCTACAGCAGTTACCACAGATACGCAGTATTTT
NA	TRBV7-9	TRBJ1-5	TRBD1	CASSVGQGAGGNQPQHF	TGTGCCAGCAGCGTGGGACAGGGGGCTGGGGGCAATCAGCCCCAGCATTTT
NA	TRBV19	TRBJ2-3	TRBD2	CASSMGGGETDTQYF	TGTGCCAGTAGTATGGGGGGGGGAGAGACAGATACGCAGTATTTT
NA	TRBV24-1	TRBJ2-7	TRBD2	CATSDVAGVDEQYF	TGTGCCACCAGTGACGTAGCGGGAGTCGACGAGCAGTACTTC
NA	TRBV6-6	TRBJ2-2	NA	CASSYPYAGGTGELFF	TGTGCCAGCAGTTACCCCTACGCGGGCGGCACCGGGGAGCTGTTTTTT
NA	TRBV28	TRBJ1-3	NA	CASSLRGNTIYF	TGTGCCAGCAGTTTGAGAGGAAACACCATATATTTT
NA	TRBV6-5	TRBJ1-1	NA	CASSSDITEAFF	TGTGCCAGCAGCTCCGACATCACTGAAGCTTTCTTT
NA	TRBV30	TRBJ2-7	NA	CAWSGGYEQYF	TGTGCCTGGAGTGGCGGCTACGAGCAGTACTTC
NA	TRBV7-2	TRBJ2-7	NA	CASSLGETSSRGKQYF	TGTGCCAGCAGCTTAGGAGAGACTAGCTCAAGGGGGAAGCAGTACTTC
NA	TRBV6-1	TRBJ1-1	TRBD1	CASSEEQGAWAPPFF	TGTGCCAGCAGTGAAGAACAGGGGGCGTGGGCTCCCCCTTTCTTT
NA	TRBV10-2	TRBJ2-5	NA	CASRQGKTQYF	TGCGCCAGCAGACAGGGAAAGACCCAGTACTTC
NA	TRBV5-6	TRBJ2-2	TRBD2	CASSLWTSGSRTGELFF	TGTGCCAGCAGCTTGTGGACTAGCGGGAGTCGGACCGGGGAGCTGTTTTTT
NA	TRBV5-1	TRBJ2-5	NA	CASSLPAETQYF	TGCGCCAGCAGTTTACCCGCGGAGACCCAGTACTTC
few	TRBV12-3/TRBV12-4	TRBJ1-1	NA	CASSLHSNTEAFF	TGTGCCAGCAGTTTACATTCGAACACTGAAGCTTTCTTT
NA	TRBV28	TRBJ1-2	NA	CASSSRPDRWGYGYTF	TGTGCCAGCAGTTCAAGACCCGACAGGTGGGGCTATGGCTACACCTTC
NA	TRBV29-1	TRBJ2-5	NA	CSVEWASQETQYF	TGCAGCGTTGAGTGGGCGTCACAAGAGACCCAGTACTTC
NA	TRBV30	TRBJ1-3	TRBD1	CAWSVGAGGFSGNTIYF	TGTGCCTGGAGTGTCGGGGCAGGGGGCTTCTCTGGAAACACCATATATTTT
NA	TRBV6-5	TRBJ1-1	NA	CASMIATGMDTEAFF	TGTGCCAGCATGATAGCTACAGGGATGGACACTGAAGCTTTCTTT
NA	TRBV6-5	TRBJ1-5	NA	CASTPEVSRFQHF	TGTGCCAGCACCCCCGAGGTTAGTCGCTTTCAGCATTTT
NA	TRBV2	TRBJ1-2	NA	CASSGMGTTTYTF	TGTGCCAGCAGCGGTATGGGAACGACTACCTACACCTTC
NA	TRBV5-1	TRBJ1-5	TRBD1	CASSLGDRNQPQHF	TGCGCCAGCAGCTTGGGGGACAGAAATCAGCCCCAGCATTTT
NA	TRBV13	TRBJ2-4	NA	CASSYQVAKNIQYF	TGTGCCAGCAGCTATCAGGTAGCCAAAAACATTCAGTACTTC
NA	TRBV10-3	TRBJ1-4	NA	CAISERTGDPATNEKLFF	TGTGCCATCAGTGAGAGGACGGGGGACCCTGCAACTAATGAAAAACTGTTTTTT
NA	TRBV10-3	TRBJ1-2	TRBD1	CAISEPGTGDRSGGYTF	TGTGCCATCAGTGAGCCAGGGACAGGGGATCGTAGCGGTGGCTACACCTTC
NA	TRBV3-1/TRBV3-2	TRBJ2-5	NA	CASSNRGVLVGGQGETQYF	TGTGCCAGCAGTAATAGAGGGGTCTTGGTGGGAGGTCAAGGGGAGACCCAGTACTTC
NA	TRBV19	TRBJ1-5	NA	CASTHRGEGWSNQPQHF	TGTGCCAGTACTCATCGGGGTGAGGGCTGGAGCAATCAGCCCCAGCATTTT
NA	TRBV11-3	TRBJ2-7	TRBD2	CASSTLAGDEQYF	TGTGCCAGCAGCACCCTAGCGGGAGACGAGCAGTACTTC
NA	TRBV5-1	TRBJ2-1	NA	CASRPGQLGEQFF	TGCGCCAGCAGGCCCGGACAGCTTGGTGAGCAGTTCTTC
NA	TRBV6-6	TRBJ2-1	TRBD2	CASSLTGASGSSALEQFF	TGTGCCAGCAGTCTTACCGGGGCTAGCGGGAGCTCGGCGTTAGAGCAGTTCTTC
NA	TRBV5-1	TRBJ1-1	TRBD1	CASSLDRGMNTEAFF	TGCGCCAGCAGCTTGGACAGGGGGATGAACACTGAAGCTTTCTTT
NA	TRBV7-2	TRBJ1-2	TRBD1	CASSLEETGDYGYTF	TGTGCCAGCAGCTTAGAGGAGACAGGGGACTATGGCTACACCTTC
NA	TRBV6-2/TRBV6-3	TRBJ1-2	TRBD1	CASSYSFPGGNGYTF	TGTGCCAGCAGTTACTCGTTTCCAGGGGGTAATGGCTACACCTTC